This is a list of T cell receptor beta chains from one sample in a study of cytomegalovirus exposure and HLA in healthy donors. Generated by immunoSEQ multiplex PCR, the TCRdb table keeps only in-frame clones and is missing some. The top ten hold 2.9% of the sample, which has 95,000 to 150,000 clones, about 15% seen once. Input material: PBMCs. The receptor set was obtained from a female donor in good health and CMV-seropositive. Both conserved end residues are trimmed from each CDR3. The size field is filled for only some rows; it gives once, few, many or a size class.

v_gene	abundance	CDR3aa
TRBV10-2	NA	ASSLGGQGNGQY
TRBV4-3	NA	ASSPGTASYGYT
TRBV5-8	NA	ASSLGLLQGAWGETQY
TRBV5-1	few	ASSFDRNTEAF
TRBV28	few	ASSPGGGTDTQY
TRBV23-1	few	ASSQGGQGSNDQPQH
TRBV5-1	few	ASSLVERGYAGANVLT
TRBV7-2	few	ASSLQTSGKYNEQF
TRBV19	NA	ASSIPGAETQY
TRBV6-6	NA	ASSYRTGGYGYT
TRBV13	few	ASSLRSGTLTYNEQF
TRBV5-6	few	ASSLPSGRAQY
TRBV11-3	NA	ASSPGAREETQY
TRBV7-9	few	ASSSGTTPFETQY
TRBV15	NA	ATSREQGALGIGYGHT
TRBV5-1	NA	ASSLGVDSLAGSYEQY
TRBV7-2	NA	ASSFLAGVYNEQF
TRBV4-1	NA	ASSLQDGGNQPQH
TRBV5-6	NA	ASSLPTRGGSYGYT
TRBV27	few	ASSLWGGYGYT
TRBV19	NA	ASKQGVHYEQY
TRBV11-2	NA	ASRGTGGIGELF